This T cell receptor beta chain comes out of a study of blood T cells in healthy people across ages. With 5 bases removed from V and 11 bases from J, the gap between germline ends came to 15 bases. The CDR3 has 12 residues. CDR1 and CDR2 from the germline V gene are SGHTA and FQGNSA. A second PCR of about 7 to 12 cycles used a sample-barcoded 5' primer and a J-beta primer mix. TCRdb reanalysed the 5' RACE reads using MiXCR and keeps one entry per CDR3 protein. This sample has around 1,700,000 distinct CDR3 sequences; 28% occur once, and the top ten carry over 7%. Aged roughly 6 to 100, donors were systemically healthy Caucasians from Russia. Isolated PBMCs totaled at least 6 million in each sample. This clonotype was picked up one time.

The clonotype originates from a woman aged 25 to 39 in good health. Sequences were obtained from blood. The rearrangement joins TRBV7-2 to TRBJ1-1; D might be TRBD1 (5 bases). This CDR3 reads CASSATDRNAFF. CDR3 bases: TGTGCCAGCAGCGCCACCGACAGAAATGCTTTCTTT.